The present T cell receptor (beta chain) was sequenced within a study of CXCR3-negative and CXCR3-positive naive CD8 T cells. Study results and limitations: Memory CD8+ cells showed much lower diversity, while both naive subsets displayed comparably high diversity. CXCR3-expressing naive cells carried TRB CDR3s more hydrophobic than those of CXCR3-negative naive cells.

The CD45RO-CCR7+CD27+CD95- phenotype denoted naive CD8+ T cells. Comments on this clonotype: Its antigen is currently unknown.

The CDR3 is made up of 12 amino acids. All TRB cDNA libraries came from 5' RACE performed with UMI labels. After re-calling the 5' RACE reads, TCRdb lists one entry per CDR3 protein, DNA absent. This listing includes roughly 110,000 distinct CDR3 sequences. The chain employs TRBV12-3 or TRBV12-4 and TRBJ2-5; TCRdb's assignment of TRBD1 cannot be checked, as there is no DNA. Sequences were obtained from naive CXCR3+ CD8+ T cells from blood. Noted subset: CD45RO-CCR7+CD27+CD95- naive CD8+ T cells expressing CXCR3 (TNR3+). This sequence was found in a human donor in good health. Some clones in this sample may be carry-over from other donors' samples. The CDR3 loop is CASSSIGKTQYF.